The rows below give T cell receptor beta chains drawn from one sample of a study of cytomegalovirus exposure and HLA in healthy donors. Repertoires were generated with immunoSEQ multiplex PCR, while TCRdb's copy carries only in-frame clones and drops some. The sample contains approximately 120,000 clones, about 80% of which appear only once. Sequenced material: PBMCs. These receptors originate from a woman between 45 and 60 years old in good health and CMV-seropositive. The CDR3 runs from the conserved cysteine through the conserved F or W. The order of the fields is J gene, V gene, D gene, clone size, CDR3 DNA, CDR3 protein. The D gene is left open where the match is weak. The size of a clone is reported for some rows only, either as once, few or many, or as a class for expanded clones.

TRBJ1-1	TRBV7-9	TRBD1	once	TGTTCCAGCAGCTCTCGGACAGGGATGGGGAGAAACACTGAAGCTTTCTTT	CSSSSRTGMGRNTEAFF
TRBJ1-1	TRBV11-1	NA	NA	TGTGCCAGCAGCTTCGAGGGGGACACTGAAGCTTTCTTT	CASSFEGDTEAFF
TRBJ2-1	TRBV5-1	TRBD2	NA	TGCGCCAGCAGCTTGGTTTTACCTAGCGGTTACAATGAGCAGTTCTTC	CASSLVLPSGYNEQFF
TRBJ1-5	TRBV2	NA	NA	TGTGCCAGCAGTGGGGGCGACTCTTGGCCCCAGCATTTT	CASSGGDSWPQHF
TRBJ1-1	TRBV19	NA	NA	TGTGCCAGTAGTATAAAGGGGGAAGGAGTTTGGACTGAAGCTTTCTTT	CASSIKGEGVWTEAFF
TRBJ1-6	TRBV30	NA	few	TGTGCCTGGAGTATCGGGGAAAATTCACCCCTCCACTTT	CAWSIGENSPLHF
TRBJ2-3	TRBV7-9	TRBD2	NA	TGTGCCAGCAGCCCCGCTAGCGGGGAATCAGATACGCAGTATTTT	CASSPASGESDTQYF
TRBJ2-7	TRBV10-3	TRBD2	NA	TGTGCCGCGCGGGGGTCCTACGAGCAGTACTTC	CAARGSYEQYF
TRBJ2-3	TRBV7-2	TRBD1	once	TGTGCCAGCAGCATGACAGGGGGAGGCACAGATACGCAGTATTTT	CASSMTGGGTDTQYF
TRBJ1-1	TRBV18	NA	NA	TGTGCCAGCTCACGTGCAGAGAGGACTGAAGCTTTCTTT	CASSRAERTEAFF
TRBJ1-1	TRBV13	NA	NA	TGTGCCAGCAGCTTAGGCTTTAGCACTGAAGCTTTCTTT	CASSLGFSTEAFF
TRBJ1-1	TRBV27	NA	NA	TGTGCCAGCAGTTTAAAGGGGCTTAGGACTGAAGCTTTCTTT	CASSLKGLRTEAFF
TRBJ2-3	TRBV7-9	NA	NA	TGTGCCAGCCGTTTGGACAGAACCACAGATACGCAGTATTTT	CASRLDRTTDTQYF
TRBJ2-4	TRBV4-1	TRBD2	few	TGCGCCAGCAGCCAAGATCTAGCGGGGCTAGCCAAAAACATTCAGTACTTC	CASSQDLAGLAKNIQYF
TRBJ2-7	TRBV5-6	TRBD1	NA	TGTGCCAGCAGCGGCGCGGGCAGGGGACAGACCTACGAGCAGTACTTC	CASSGAGRGQTYEQYF
TRBJ1-5	TRBV6-6	NA	NA	TGTGCCAGCAGCCGTGACAGGTATAGCAATCAGCCCCAGCATTTT	CASSRDRYSNQPQHF
TRBJ1-6	TRBV2	TRBD1	NA	TGTGCCAGCAGGGGACAGAATTATAATTCACCCCTCCACTTT	CASRGQNYNSPLHF
TRBJ2-5	TRBV21-1	NA	NA	TGTGCCAGCAGCAAATTCTCAGGGGGAGAGACCCAGTACTTC	CASSKFSGGETQYF
TRBJ2-5	TRBV30	TRBD2	NA	TGTGCCTGGATGGGACTAGCGGGGTTTCAAGAGACCCAGTACTTC	CAWMGLAGFQETQYF
TRBJ2-5	TRBV20-1	NA	NA	TGCAGTGGCAAGAGACAAGAGACCCAGTACTTC	CSGKRQETQYF
TRBJ1-6	TRBV5-1	NA	NA	TGCGCCAGCAGCTTGGGGCAGCGGGCAGGATCACCCCTCCACTTT	CASSLGQRAGSPLHF
TRBJ1-2	TRBV5-1	TRBD1	once	TGCGCCAGCAGCCAGAGACAGGGATCGTCCGGCTACACCTTC	CASSQRQGSSGYTF
TRBJ1-5	TRBV19	NA	NA	TGTGCCAGTAGTCTGACCTTCAACTGGGCGCAGCCCCAGCATTTT	CASSLTFNWAQPQHF
TRBJ2-7	TRBV6-5	NA	NA	TGTGCCAGCAGGTTCACGGGTAGAACCTACGAGCAGTACTTC	CASRFTGRTYEQYF